This is a list of T cell receptor beta chains from one sample in a study of OX40 agonist ivuxolimab in advanced cancers. Profiling relied on immunoSEQ multiplex PCR, and the TCRdb table lists in-frame clones only, not all of them. The profile shows approximately 69,000 clones, about 93% of them singletons. The specimen was CD4+ or CD8+ T cells sorted from blood, collected in a trial of the OX40 agonist ivuxolimab. The receptors originated from an adult with an advanced solid tumor such as melanoma, head and neck, liver or kidney cancer. Both conserved end residues are part of each CDR3. D genes are given only for firm matches. Only part of the rows carry a size: once, few, many, or a class if the clone is expanded.

d_gene: -; abundance: -; j_gene: TRBJ1-1; v_gene: TRBV6-1; CDR3nt: TGTGCCAGCAGTGGATATGGAGTCGGGGGGACTGAAGCTTTCTTT; CDR3aa: CASSGYGVGGTEAFF
d_gene: TRBD1; abundance: -; j_gene: TRBJ1-1; v_gene: TRBV28; CDR3nt: TGTGCCAGCACCCCAAGGGGGCAGAACACTGAAGCTTTCTTT; CDR3aa: CASTPRGQNTEAFF
d_gene: TRBD1; abundance: -; j_gene: TRBJ1-2; v_gene: TRBV5-1; CDR3nt: TGCGCCAGCAGCTTGGAGTTCCAGGGGGCGGATGGCTACACCTTC; CDR3aa: CASSLEFQGADGYTF
d_gene: TRBD2; abundance: -; j_gene: TRBJ2-3; v_gene: TRBV11-2; CDR3nt: TGTGCCAGCAGCTCCGGGACTATTAGCACAGATACGCAGTATTTT; CDR3aa: CASSSGTISTDTQYF
d_gene: -; abundance: -; j_gene: TRBJ1-1; v_gene: TRBV7-2; CDR3nt: TGTGCCAGCAGCAATCCGGGACTACACACTGAAGCTTTCTTT; CDR3aa: CASSNPGLHTEAFF
d_gene: TRBD1; abundance: -; j_gene: TRBJ2-5; v_gene: TRBV7-8; CDR3nt: TGTGCCAGCAGCTCTTGGAGACAGGGGGCTAGGGAGACCCAGTACTTC; CDR3aa: CASSSWRQGARETQYF
d_gene: TRBD2; abundance: -; j_gene: TRBJ2-1; v_gene: TRBV29-1; CDR3nt: TGCAGCGCCGAATTTTTAGGACTAGCGGTCTACAATGAGCAGTTCTTC; CDR3aa: CSAEFLGLAVYNEQFF
d_gene: -; abundance: -; j_gene: TRBJ2-2; v_gene: TRBV6-1; CDR3nt: TGTGCCAGCAGTGACTCCGGGGCTAACACCGGGGAGCTGTTTTTT; CDR3aa: CASSDSGANTGELFF
d_gene: TRBD2; abundance: -; j_gene: TRBJ2-7; v_gene: TRBV4-1; CDR3nt: TGCGCCAGCAGCCAAGATCCCCGGACTAGCTCCTCCTACGAGCAGTACTTC; CDR3aa: CASSQDPRTSSSYEQYF
d_gene: -; abundance: once; j_gene: TRBJ2-7; v_gene: TRBV25-1; CDR3nt: TGTGCCAGCAGTGAAGGTATGGCCTACGAGCAGTACTTC; CDR3aa: CASSEGMAYEQYF
d_gene: -; abundance: -; j_gene: TRBJ1-5; v_gene: TRBV10-2; CDR3nt: TGCGCCAGCGGTCTAGGGGAAGGAGGCCAGCCCCAGCATTTT; CDR3aa: CASGLGEGGQPQHF
d_gene: TRBD2; abundance: -; j_gene: TRBJ2-1; v_gene: TRBV4-3; CDR3nt: TGCGCCAGCAGCCAGCCCGGGACTAGCGGGCAGGGTGAGCAGTTCTTC; CDR3aa: CASSQPGTSGQGEQFF
d_gene: -; abundance: -; j_gene: TRBJ2-7; v_gene: TRBV6-5; CDR3nt: TGTGCCAGCAGTTACTCACGGGTCCCCTACGAGCAGTACTTC; CDR3aa: CASSYSRVPYEQYF
d_gene: -; abundance: -; j_gene: TRBJ2-7; v_gene: TRBV9; CDR3nt: TGTGCCAGCAGCGGACTCGGAGGAGGACCCGAGCAGTACTTC; CDR3aa: CASSGLGGGPEQYF
d_gene: -; abundance: -; j_gene: TRBJ2-7; v_gene: TRBV6-5; CDR3nt: TGTGCCAGCAGTTACGGGGACGGTCCCTACGAGCAGTACTTC; CDR3aa: CASSYGDGPYEQYF
d_gene: -; abundance: -; j_gene: TRBJ1-2; v_gene: TRBV4-3; CDR3nt: TGCGCCAGCAGCCAAGATGGGGAGGGGTGGGAAGGCTACACCTTC; CDR3aa: CASSQDGEGWEGYTF
d_gene: -; abundance: -; j_gene: TRBJ2-7; v_gene: TRBV4-1; CDR3nt: TGCGCCAGCAGCCAAGCGGGTTCGACCTACGAGCAGTACTTC; CDR3aa: CASSQAGSTYEQYF
d_gene: -; abundance: -; j_gene: TRBJ2-7; v_gene: TRBV5-1; CDR3nt: TGCGCCAGCAGCTCGCCGACTAGTCCCAACGAGCAGTACTTC; CDR3aa: CASSSPTSPNEQYF
d_gene: TRBD2; abundance: -; j_gene: TRBJ2-1; v_gene: TRBV4-3; CDR3nt: TGCGCCAGCAGCCAGACGACCGTGGGGACTAGTTTTAGGCATGAGCAGTTCTTC; CDR3aa: CASSQTTVGTSFRHEQFF
d_gene: TRBD1; abundance: -; j_gene: TRBJ1-6; v_gene: TRBV19; CDR3nt: TGTGCCAGTACTCCATGGGATAACAGGGGGAATTCACCCCTCCACTTT; CDR3aa: CASTPWDNRGNSPLHF
d_gene: -; abundance: -; j_gene: TRBJ2-7; v_gene: TRBV7-9; CDR3nt: TGTGCCAGCAGCTCGACCACGGGGTTCGAGCAGTACTTC; CDR3aa: CASSSTTGFEQYF
d_gene: -; abundance: -; j_gene: TRBJ2-7; v_gene: TRBV5-1; CDR3nt: TGCGCCAGCAGCTTGGAATGGGACCCCCGCCACGAGCAGTACTTC; CDR3aa: CASSLEWDPRHEQYF
d_gene: -; abundance: -; j_gene: TRBJ2-7; v_gene: TRBV29-1; CDR3nt: TGCAGCGTCTCTACCGAGGGTTACGAGCAGTACTTC; CDR3aa: CSVSTEGYEQYF
d_gene: -; abundance: -; j_gene: TRBJ1-5; v_gene: TRBV15; CDR3nt: TGTGCCACCAGCAGAGATCGGGGGATAGGACAGCCCCAGCATTTT; CDR3aa: CATSRDRGIGQPQHF